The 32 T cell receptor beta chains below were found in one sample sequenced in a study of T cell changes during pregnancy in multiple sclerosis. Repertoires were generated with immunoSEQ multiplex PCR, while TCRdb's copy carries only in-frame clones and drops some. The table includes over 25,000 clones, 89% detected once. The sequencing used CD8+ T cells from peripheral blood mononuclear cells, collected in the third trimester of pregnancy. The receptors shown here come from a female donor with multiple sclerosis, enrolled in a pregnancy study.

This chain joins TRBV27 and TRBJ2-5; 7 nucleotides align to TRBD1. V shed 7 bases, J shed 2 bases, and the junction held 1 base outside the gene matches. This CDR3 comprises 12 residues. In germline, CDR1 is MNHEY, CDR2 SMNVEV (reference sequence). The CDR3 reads CASKDRQETQYF. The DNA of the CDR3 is TGTGCCAGCAAGGACAGGCAAGAGACCCAGTACTTC.

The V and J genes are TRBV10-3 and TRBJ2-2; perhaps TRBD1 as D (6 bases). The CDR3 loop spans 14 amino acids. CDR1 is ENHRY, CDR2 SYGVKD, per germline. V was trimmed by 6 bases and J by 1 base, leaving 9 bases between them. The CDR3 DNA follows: TGTGCCATCAGGGACAGTAAGAACACCGGGGAGCTGTTTTTT. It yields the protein CAIRDSKNTGELFF.

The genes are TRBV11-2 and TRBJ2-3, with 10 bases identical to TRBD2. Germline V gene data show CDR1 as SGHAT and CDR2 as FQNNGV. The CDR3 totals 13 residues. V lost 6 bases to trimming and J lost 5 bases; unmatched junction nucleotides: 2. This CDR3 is CASSLAGEDTQYF. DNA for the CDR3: TGTGCCAGCAGTCTAGCGGGGGAAGATACGCAGTATTTT.

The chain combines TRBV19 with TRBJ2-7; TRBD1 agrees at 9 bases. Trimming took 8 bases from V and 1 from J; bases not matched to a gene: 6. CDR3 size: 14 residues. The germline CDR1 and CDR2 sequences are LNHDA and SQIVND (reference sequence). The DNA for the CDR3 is TGTGCCAGTGGTCCGGGACAGGGTTCCTACGAGCAGTACTTC. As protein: CASGPGQGSYEQYF.

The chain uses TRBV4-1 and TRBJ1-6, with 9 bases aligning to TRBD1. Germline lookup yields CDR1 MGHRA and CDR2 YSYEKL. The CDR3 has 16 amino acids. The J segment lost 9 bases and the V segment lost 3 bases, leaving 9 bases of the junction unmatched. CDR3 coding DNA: TGCGCCAGCAGCCATCCCTCTGTGGACAGGGGTTCACCCCTCCACTTT. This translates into CASSHPSVDRGSPLHF.

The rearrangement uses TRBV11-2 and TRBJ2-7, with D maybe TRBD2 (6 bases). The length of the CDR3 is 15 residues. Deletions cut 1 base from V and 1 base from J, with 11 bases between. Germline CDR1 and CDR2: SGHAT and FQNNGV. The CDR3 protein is CASSLVGGRSYEQYF. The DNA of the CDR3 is TGTGCCAGCAGCTTAGTGGGGGGAAGGTCCTACGAGCAGTACTTC.

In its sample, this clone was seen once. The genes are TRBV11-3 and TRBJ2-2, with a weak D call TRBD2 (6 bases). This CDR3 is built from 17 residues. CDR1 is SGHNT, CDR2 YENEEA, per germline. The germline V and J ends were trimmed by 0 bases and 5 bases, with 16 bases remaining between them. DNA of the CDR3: TGTGCCAGCAGCTTAGATCTGACGGGAGAGGGAACCGGGGAGCTGTTTTTT. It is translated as CASSLDLTGEGTGELFF.

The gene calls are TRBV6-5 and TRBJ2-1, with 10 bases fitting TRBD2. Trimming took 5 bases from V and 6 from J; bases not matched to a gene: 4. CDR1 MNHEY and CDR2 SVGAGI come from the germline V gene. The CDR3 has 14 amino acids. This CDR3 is CASSTKRGGNEQFF. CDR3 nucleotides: TGTGCCAGCAGTACAAAGCGGGGGGGCAATGAGCAGTTCTTC.

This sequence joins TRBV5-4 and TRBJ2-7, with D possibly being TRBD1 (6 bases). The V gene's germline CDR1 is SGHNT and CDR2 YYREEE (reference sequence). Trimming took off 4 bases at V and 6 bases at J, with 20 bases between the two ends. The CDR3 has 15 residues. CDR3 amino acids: CASSKQGTGLIEQYF. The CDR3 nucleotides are TGTGCCAGCAGCAAACAAGGCACAGGGTTGATCGAGCAGTACTTC.

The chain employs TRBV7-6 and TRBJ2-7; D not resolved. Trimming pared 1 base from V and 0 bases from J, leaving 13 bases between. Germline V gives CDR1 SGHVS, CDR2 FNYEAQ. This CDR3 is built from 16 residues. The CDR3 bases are TGTGCCAGCAGCTTAGATAGTAGGCTAGGCTCCTACGAGCAGTACTTC. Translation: CASSLDSRLGSYEQYF.

The CDR3 DNA reads TGTGCCAGCAGTACCCACGGTGTGGGGGCGTACGAGCAGTACTTC. It specifies CASSTHGVGAYEQYF. This chain connects TRBV28 to TRBJ2-7; perhaps TRBD1 as D (6 bases). The CDR3 runs to 15 residues. In germline, CDR1 is MDHEN, CDR2 SYDVKM. Trimming stripped 5 bases from V and 4 bases from J, with 18 bases between.

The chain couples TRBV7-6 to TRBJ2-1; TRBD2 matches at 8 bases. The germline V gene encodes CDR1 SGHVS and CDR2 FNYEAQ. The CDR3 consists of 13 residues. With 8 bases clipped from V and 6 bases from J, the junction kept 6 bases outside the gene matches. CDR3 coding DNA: TGTGCCAGCGCGGGAGGAGTTATCAATGAGCAGTTCTTC. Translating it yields CASAGGVINEQFF.

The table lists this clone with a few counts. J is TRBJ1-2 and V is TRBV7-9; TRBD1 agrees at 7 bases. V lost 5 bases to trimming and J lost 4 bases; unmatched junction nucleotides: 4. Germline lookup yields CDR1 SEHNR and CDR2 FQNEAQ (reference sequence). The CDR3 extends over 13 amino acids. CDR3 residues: CASSRDSPYGYTF. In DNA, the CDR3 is TGTGCCAGCAGCCGGGACAGTCCCTATGGCTACACCTTC.

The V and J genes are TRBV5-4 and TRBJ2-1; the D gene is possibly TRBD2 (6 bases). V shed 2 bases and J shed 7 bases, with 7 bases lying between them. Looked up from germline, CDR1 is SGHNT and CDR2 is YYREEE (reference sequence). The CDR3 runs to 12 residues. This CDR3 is CASSFAGNEQFF. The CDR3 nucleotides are TGTGCCAGCAGCTTCGCGGGAAATGAGCAGTTCTTC.

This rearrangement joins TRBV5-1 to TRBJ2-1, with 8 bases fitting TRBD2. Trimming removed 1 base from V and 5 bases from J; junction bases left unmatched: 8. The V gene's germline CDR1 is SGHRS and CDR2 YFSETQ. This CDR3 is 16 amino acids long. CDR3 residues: CASSLFLAGLDNEQFF. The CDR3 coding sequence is TGCGCCAGCAGCTTGTTCCTAGCGGGCCTCGACAATGAGCAGTTCTTC.

CDR3 region: CASSLSLAGAGEQFF. CDR3 bases: TGTGCCAGCAGTTTATCACTAGCGGGAGCGGGTGAGCAGTTCTTC. The rearrangement uses TRBV27 and TRBJ2-1; 11 bases match TRBD2. V trimming: 0 bases; J trimming: 9 bases; junction bases outside the gene matches: 4. Germline V lookup: CDR1 MNHEY, CDR2 SMNVEV (reference sequence). The length of the CDR3 is 15 residues.

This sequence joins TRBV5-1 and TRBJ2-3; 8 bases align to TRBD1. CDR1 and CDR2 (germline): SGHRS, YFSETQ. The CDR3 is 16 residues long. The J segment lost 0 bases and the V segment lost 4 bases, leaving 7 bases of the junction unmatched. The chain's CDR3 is CASSLDRELSTDTQYF. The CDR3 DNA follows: TGCGCCAGCAGCCTGGACAGGGAACTTAGCACAGATACGCAGTATTTT.

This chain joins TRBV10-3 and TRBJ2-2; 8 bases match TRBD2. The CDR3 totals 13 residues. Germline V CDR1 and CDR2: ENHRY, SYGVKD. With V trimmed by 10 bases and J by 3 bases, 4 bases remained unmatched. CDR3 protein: CATYSGDTGELFF. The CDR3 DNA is TGTGCCACATATAGCGGGGACACCGGGGAGCTGTTTTTT.

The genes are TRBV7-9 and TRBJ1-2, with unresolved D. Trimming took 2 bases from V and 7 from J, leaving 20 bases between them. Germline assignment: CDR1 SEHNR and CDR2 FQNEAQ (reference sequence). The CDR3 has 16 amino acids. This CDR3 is CASSLSKPGKVGGYTF. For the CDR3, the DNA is TGTGCCAGCAGCTTATCGAAACCCGGGAAGGTCGGTGGCTACACCTTC. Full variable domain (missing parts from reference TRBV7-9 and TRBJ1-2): DTGVSQNPRHKITKRGQNVTFRCDPISEHNRLYWYRQTLGQGPEFLTYFQNEAQLEKSRLLSDRFSAERPKGSFSTLEIQRTEQGDSAMYLCASSLSKPGKVGGYTFGSGTRLTVV.

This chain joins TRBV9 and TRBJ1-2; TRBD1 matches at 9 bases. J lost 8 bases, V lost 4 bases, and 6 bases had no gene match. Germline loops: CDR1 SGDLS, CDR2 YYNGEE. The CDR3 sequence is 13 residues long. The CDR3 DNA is TGTGCCAGCAGCCCCACAGGGACAGGGGGCTACACCTTC. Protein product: CASSPTGTGGYTF. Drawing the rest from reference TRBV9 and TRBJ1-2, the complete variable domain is DSGVTQTPKHLITATGQRVTLRCSPRSGDLSVYWYQQSLDQGLQFLIQYYNGEERAKGNILERFSAQQFPDLHSELNLSSLELGDSALYFCASSPTGTGGYTFGSGTRLTVV.

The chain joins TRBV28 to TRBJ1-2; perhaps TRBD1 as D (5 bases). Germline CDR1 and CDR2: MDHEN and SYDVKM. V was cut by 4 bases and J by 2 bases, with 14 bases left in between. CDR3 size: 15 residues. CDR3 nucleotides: TGTGCCAGCAGTTCCCCGAGACAGACGAACTATGGCTACACCTTC. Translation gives CASSSPRQTNYGYTF.

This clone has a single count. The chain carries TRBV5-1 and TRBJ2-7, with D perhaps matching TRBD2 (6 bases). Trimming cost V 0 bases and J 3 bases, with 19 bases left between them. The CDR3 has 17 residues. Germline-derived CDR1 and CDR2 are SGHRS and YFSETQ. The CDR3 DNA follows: TGCGCCAGCAGCTTGGGTTGGGGTGGGACTTCGCTCTACGAGCAGTACTTC. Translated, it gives CASSLGWGGTSLYEQYF.

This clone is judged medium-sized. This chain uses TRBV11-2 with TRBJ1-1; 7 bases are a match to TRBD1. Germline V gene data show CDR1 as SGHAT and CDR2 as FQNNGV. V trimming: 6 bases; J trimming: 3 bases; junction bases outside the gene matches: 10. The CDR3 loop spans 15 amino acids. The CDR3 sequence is CASSLRRGQDTEAFF. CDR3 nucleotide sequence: TGTGCCAGCAGTTTAAGGAGGGGGCAGGACACTGAAGCTTTCTTT.

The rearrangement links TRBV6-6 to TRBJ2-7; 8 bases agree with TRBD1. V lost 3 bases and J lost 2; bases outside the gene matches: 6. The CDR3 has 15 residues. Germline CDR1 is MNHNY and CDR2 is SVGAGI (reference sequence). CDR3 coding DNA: TGTGCCAGCAGTTATTCCGGGACAGGACCCTACGAGCAGTACTTC. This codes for CASSYSGTGPYEQYF.

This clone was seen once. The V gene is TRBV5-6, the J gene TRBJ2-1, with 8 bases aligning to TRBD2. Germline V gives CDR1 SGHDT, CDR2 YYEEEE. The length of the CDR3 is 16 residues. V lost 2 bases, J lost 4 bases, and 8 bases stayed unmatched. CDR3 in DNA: TGTGCCAGCAGCTTCCCTCGCGGGGGGCCATACAATGAGCAGTTCTTC. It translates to CASSFPRGGPYNEQFF.

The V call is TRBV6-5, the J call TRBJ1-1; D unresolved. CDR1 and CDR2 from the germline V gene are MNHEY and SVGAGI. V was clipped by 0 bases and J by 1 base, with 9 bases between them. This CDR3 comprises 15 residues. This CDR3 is CASSYSDGENTEAFF. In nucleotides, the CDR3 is TGTGCCAGCAGTTACTCGGACGGGGAGAACACTGAAGCTTTCTTT.

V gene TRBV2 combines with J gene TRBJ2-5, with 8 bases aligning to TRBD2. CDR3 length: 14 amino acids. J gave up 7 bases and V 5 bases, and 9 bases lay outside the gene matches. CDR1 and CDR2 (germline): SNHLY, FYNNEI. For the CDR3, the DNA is TGTGCCAGCAGTCAACGGGAGGGCCTTGGGACCCAGTACTTC. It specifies CASSQREGLGTQYF.

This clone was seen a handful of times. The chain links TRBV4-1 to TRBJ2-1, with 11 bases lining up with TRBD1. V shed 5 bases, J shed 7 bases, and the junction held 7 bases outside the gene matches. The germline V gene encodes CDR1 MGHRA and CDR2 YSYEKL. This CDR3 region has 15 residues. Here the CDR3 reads CASSWGDRGANEQFF. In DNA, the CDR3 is TGCGCCAGCAGCTGGGGGGACAGGGGGGCAAATGAGCAGTTCTTC.

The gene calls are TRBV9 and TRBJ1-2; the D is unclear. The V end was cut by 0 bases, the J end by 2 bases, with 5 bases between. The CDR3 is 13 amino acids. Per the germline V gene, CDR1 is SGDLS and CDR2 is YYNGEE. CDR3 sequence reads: CASSVGTNYGYTF. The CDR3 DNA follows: TGTGCCAGCAGCGTAGGCACAAACTATGGCTACACCTTC.

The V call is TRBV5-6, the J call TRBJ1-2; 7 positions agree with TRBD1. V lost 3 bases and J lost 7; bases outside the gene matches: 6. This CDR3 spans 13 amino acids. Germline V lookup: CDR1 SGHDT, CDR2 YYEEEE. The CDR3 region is CASSSYRGFGYTF. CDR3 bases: TGTGCCAGCAGCTCGTACAGGGGTTTTGGCTACACCTTC.

CDR3 sequence (DNA): TGTGCCAGCAGCTTAAGGCCTAGCGGGAGAGATGAGCAGTTCTTC. It translates to CASSLRPSGRDEQFF. V is TRBV7-9 and J is TRBJ2-1, with 10 positions matching TRBD2. V trimming: 2 bases; J trimming: 8 bases; junction bases outside the gene matches: 6. The CDR3 is made up of 15 amino acids. CDR1 is SEHNR and CDR2 is FQNEAQ in the germline V gene (reference sequence).

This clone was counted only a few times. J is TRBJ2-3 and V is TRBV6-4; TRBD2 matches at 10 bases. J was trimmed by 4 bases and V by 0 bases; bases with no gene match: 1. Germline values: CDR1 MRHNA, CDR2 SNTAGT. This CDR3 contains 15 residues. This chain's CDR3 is CASSDSAGGPDTQYF. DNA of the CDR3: TGTGCCAGCAGTGACTCAGCGGGGGGGCCAGATACGCAGTATTTT.